This T cell receptor (beta chain) originates from a study of kidney transplant recipient with SARS-CoV-2 infection. As to this clonotype: One base away lies a much larger clone, so this may be a sequencing read error.

TCRdb independently ran MiXCR on the reads; one entry per CDR3 protein. The data show roughly 230,000 distinct CDR3 sequences, more than 25% seen once. Germline CDR1 DFQATT, CDR2 SNEGSKA (reference sequence). The CDR3 sequence is 15 residues long. This specimen was a blood sample, taken at baseline and on day 111 from a kidney transplant recipient. This sequence joins TRBV20-1 and TRBJ2-4; the match to TRBD2 covers 11 bases. The better agreement between TRBJ2-1 and the DNA end casts doubt on the J call. The receptor comes from a male patient aged 30 to 39 who had COVID-19 and was a kidney transplant recipient. Some T cells here may be from the graft donor. CDR3 in DNA: TGCAGTGCTCGTTTGATGACTAGCGGGAACGTTGGGCAGTTCTTC. Its translation: CSARLMTSGNVGQFF.